Listed below are T cell receptor beta chains from one sample, sequenced in a study of CD8+ T cells in alopecia areata. Sequencing was performed with immunoSEQ multiplex PCR; in TCRdb, only in-frame clones are kept and a portion is missing. The sample lists fewer than 90,000 clones, 51% occurring once. The specimen was NKG2D-high CD8+ T cells sorted from blood. Source of these receptors: a human donor with alopecia areata. The CDR3 runs from the conserved cysteine through the conserved F or W. A D gene is named only where the DNA matches it firmly. Not every row has a clone size; where given, it reads once, few, many or a size class.

CASSLGGTLYEQYF TGTGCCAGCAGCTTAGGAGGGACCCTCTACGAGCAGTACTTC - 14 TRBV11-2 - TRBJ2-7
CASSLTSIHAGGYNNEQFF TGCGCCAGCAGCTTGACGTCCATACACGCGGGAGGGTACAACAATGAGCAGTTCTTC - 19 TRBV4-1 TRBD2 TRBJ2-1
CAGTTGFGYTF TGTGCCGGAACGACAGGGTTTGGCTACACCTTC - 11 TRBV30 TRBD1 TRBJ1-2
CASSLGTSGAETQYF TGTGCCAGCAGCTTGGGGACTAGCGGAGCAGAGACCCAGTACTTC - 15 TRBV5-4 TRBD2 TRBJ2-5
CASSHRAYEQYF TGTGCCAGCAGCCACAGGGCCTACGAGCAGTACTTC few 12 TRBV7-9 - TRBJ2-7
CASSTGWEQYF TGTGCCAGCAGTACTGGGTGGGAGCAGTACTTC few 11 TRBV27 - TRBJ2-7
CASSTDYRDSTDTQYF TGCGCCAGCAGCACCGATTACAGGGATAGCACAGATACGCAGTATTTT - 16 TRBV5-1 - TRBJ2-3
CSVTGTGHPEQFF TGCAGCGTTACCGGGACAGGGCACCCTGAGCAGTTCTTC - 13 TRBV29-1 TRBD1 TRBJ2-1
CSVAGGARANTGELFF TGCAGCGTCGCCGGGGGAGCCAGGGCGAACACCGGGGAGCTGTTTTTT few 16 TRBV29-1 - TRBJ2-2
CASSVSGIAYEQYF TGTGCCAGCTCAGTGTCGGGGATTGCCTACGAGCAGTACTTC - 14 TRBV18 - TRBJ2-7
CASSYGAGGQETQYF TGTGCCAGCAGTTATGGGGCGGGGGGGCAGGAGACCCAGTACTTC - 15 TRBV6-5 TRBD2 TRBJ2-5
CASSFGTEAQYF TGTGCCAGCAGCTTCGGGACTGAAGCGCAGTATTTT - 12 TRBV11-2 - TRBJ2-3
CAWSTLTGELFF TGTGCCTGGAGTACCCTCACCGGGGAGCTGTTTTTT - 12 TRBV30 - TRBJ2-2
CASSPMPDGSEQFF TGTGCCAGCAGTCCGATGCCGGATGGAAGTGAGCAGTTCTTC few 14 TRBV25-1 - TRBJ2-1
CASSLAGGGETQYF TGTGCCAGCAGCCTAGCGGGAGGGGGAGAGACCCAGTACTTC - 14 TRBV14 TRBD2 TRBJ2-5
CAWSPGSEQFF TGTGCCTGGAGTCCAGGGAGTGAGCAGTTCTTC - 11 TRBV30 - TRBJ2-1
CASSPFGGENTEAFF TGTGCCAGCAGCCCGTTTGGGGGAGAGAACACTGAAGCTTTCTTT - 15 TRBV9 - TRBJ1-1
CASSLQETQYF TGTGCCAGCAGCCTCCAAGAGACCCAGTACTTC few 11 TRBV13 - TRBJ2-5
CASSPTGSSEAFF TGTGCCAGCAGCCCCACCGGGTCTAGTGAAGCTTTCTTT few 13 TRBV16 - TRBJ1-1
CASSVGPGVGYTF TGTGCCAGCAGCGTAGGTCCGGGAGTAGGCTACACCTTC few 13 TRBV9 - TRBJ1-2
CSVESAQETQYF TGCAGCGTTGAGTCAGCCCAAGAGACCCAGTACTTC - 12 TRBV29-1 - TRBJ2-5
CASSPPGPSSYNEQFF TGTGCCAGCTCACCACCGGGCCCGAGCTCCTACAATGAGCAGTTCTTC - 16 TRBV18 - TRBJ2-1
CASRNLAELNEQFF TGTGCCAGCCGTAACCTAGCGGAGCTCAATGAGCAGTTCTTC - 14 TRBV6-5 TRBD2 TRBJ2-1
CASSWAHEQFF TGCGCCAGCAGCTGGGCCCATGAGCAGTTCTTC few 11 TRBV5-1 - TRBJ2-1
CASRSAGGRELFF TGTGCCAGTCGTTCAGCGGGAGGCCGGGAGCTGTTTTTT - 13 TRBV27 TRBD2 TRBJ2-2
CASSFAIATNEKLFF TGCGCCAGCAGCTTCGCCATTGCAACTAATGAAAAACTGTTTTTT few 15 TRBV5-1 - TRBJ1-4
CASSLGRTVAINQYF TGTGCCAGCAGCTTGGGTCGGACAGTCGCTATCAACCAGTACTTC - 15 TRBV5-6 - TRBJ2-7
CASSIASYGYTF TGTGCCAGTAGTATAGCTTCGTATGGCTACACCTTC few 12 TRBV19 - TRBJ1-2
CASSLQRGEQFF TGTGCCAGCAGTCTCCAGAGGGGAGAGCAGTTCTTC - 12 TRBV6-5 - TRBJ2-1
CASSVDNEQFF TGTGCCAGCAGCGTTGACAATGAGCAGTTCTTC once 11 TRBV9 - TRBJ2-1
CATTGRSDTQYF TGTGCCACCACGGGCCGGTCAGATACGCAGTATTTT - 12 TRBV2 - TRBJ2-3
CSVVLDHGCYF TGCAGCGTTGTATTGGATCACGGGTGTTATTTT few 11 TRBV29-1 - TRBJ2-3
CASSPHSGRADTQYF TGTGCCAGCAGCCCCCATAGCGGGAGGGCGGATACGCAGTATTTT few 15 TRBV7-8 TRBD2 TRBJ2-3
CASSETTQTASYNEQFF TGTGCCAGCAGCGAGACAACGCAAACTGCCTCCTACAATGAGCAGTTCTTC - 17 TRBV7-9 - TRBJ2-1
CASSAETETNYGYTF TGTGCCAGCAGTGCCGAGACAGAAACTAACTATGGCTACACCTTC few 15 TRBV25-1 - TRBJ1-2
CSVEDTAGYGYTF TGCAGCGTTGAAGACACAGCGGGCTATGGCTACACCTTC few 13 TRBV29-1 - TRBJ1-2
CASSFQGYYEQYF TGCGCCAGCAGCTTTCAGGGATACTACGAGCAGTACTTC few 13 TRBV5-1 - TRBJ2-7
CASLVLSSGANVLTF TGTGCCAGCCTTGTCCTTAGCTCTGGGGCCAACGTCCTGACTTTC - 15 TRBV14 - TRBJ2-6
CASSELAANSYEQYF TGTGCCAGCAGTGAATTGGCAGCCAACTCCTACGAGCAGTACTTC - 15 TRBV2 - TRBJ2-7
CASSGQGNTEAFF TGTGCCAGCAGCGGCCAAGGGAACACTGAAGCTTTCTTT - 13 TRBV9 - TRBJ1-1